Included here is one TCR beta chain sequence, with context. Researchers report immunoSEQ v3.0 was run at survey level. The repertoire was sequenced with immunoSEQ multiplex PCR; TCRdb's copy has only in-frame clones and lacks some. This repertoire shows roughly 28,000 clones, roughly 90% found once; its top ten account for about 3.6%. The record originates from a study of long-term antiretroviral therapy in people with HIV. The sequenced sample was unsorted PBMCs, obtained 1.8 years after starting antiretroviral therapy. The clonotype was recovered from a woman aged 18-35 years with HIV.

CDR3 in amino acids: CASSPGTSDSYEQYF. The CDR3 coding sequence is TGTGCCAGCAGCCCTGGGACTAGCGACTCCTACGAGCAGTACTTC. The V and J genes are TRBV6-1 and TRBJ2-5; 10 nucleotides match TRBD2. The end of the DNA fits TRBJ2-7 better, so the J call may be wrong. Per the germline V gene, CDR1 is MNHNS and CDR2 is SASEGT. The CDR3 contains 15 residues.